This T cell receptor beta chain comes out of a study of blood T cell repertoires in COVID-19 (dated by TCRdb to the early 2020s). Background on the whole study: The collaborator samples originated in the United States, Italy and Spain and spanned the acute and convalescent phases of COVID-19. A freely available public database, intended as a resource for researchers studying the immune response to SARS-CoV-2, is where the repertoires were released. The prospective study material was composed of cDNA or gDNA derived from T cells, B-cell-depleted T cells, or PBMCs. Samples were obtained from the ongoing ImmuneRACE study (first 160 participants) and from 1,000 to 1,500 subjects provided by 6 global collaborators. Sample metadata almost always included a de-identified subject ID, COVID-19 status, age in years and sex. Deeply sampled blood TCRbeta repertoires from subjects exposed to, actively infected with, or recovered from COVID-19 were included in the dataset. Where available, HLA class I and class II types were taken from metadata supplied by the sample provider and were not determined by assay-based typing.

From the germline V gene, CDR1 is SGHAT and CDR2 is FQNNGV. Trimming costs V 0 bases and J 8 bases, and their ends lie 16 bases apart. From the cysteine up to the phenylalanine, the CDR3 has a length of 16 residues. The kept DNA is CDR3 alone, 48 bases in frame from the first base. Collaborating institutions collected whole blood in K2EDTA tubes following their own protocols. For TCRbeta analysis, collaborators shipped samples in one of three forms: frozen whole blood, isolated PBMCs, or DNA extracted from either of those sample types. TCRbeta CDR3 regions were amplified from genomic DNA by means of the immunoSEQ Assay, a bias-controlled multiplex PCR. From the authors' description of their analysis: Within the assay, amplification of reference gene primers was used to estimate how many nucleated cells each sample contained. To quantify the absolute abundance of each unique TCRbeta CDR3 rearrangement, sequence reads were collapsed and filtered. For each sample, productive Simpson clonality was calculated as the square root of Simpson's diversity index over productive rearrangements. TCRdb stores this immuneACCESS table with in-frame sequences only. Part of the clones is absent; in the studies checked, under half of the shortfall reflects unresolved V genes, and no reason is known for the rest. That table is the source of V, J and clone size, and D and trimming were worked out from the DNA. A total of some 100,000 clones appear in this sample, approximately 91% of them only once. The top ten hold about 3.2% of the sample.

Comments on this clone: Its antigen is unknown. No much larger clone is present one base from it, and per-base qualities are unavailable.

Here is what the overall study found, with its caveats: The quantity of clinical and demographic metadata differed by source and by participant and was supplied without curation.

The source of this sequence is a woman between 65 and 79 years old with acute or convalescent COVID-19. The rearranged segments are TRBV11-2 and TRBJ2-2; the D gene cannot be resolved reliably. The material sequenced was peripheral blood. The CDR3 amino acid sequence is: CASSLDVHPVLGELFF. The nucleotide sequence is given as TGTGCCAGCAGCTTAGATGTACACCCCGTGCTGGGGGAGCTGTTTTTT.